The 28 T cell receptor beta chains in this list originate from one sample, sequenced in a study of blood T cell repertoires in COVID-19. The protocol was immunoSEQ multiplex PCR, while the TCRdb copy is restricted to in-frame clones and leaves out a portion. The sample contains roughly 250,000 clones, more than 75% of which appear only once. The sample consisted of PBMCs or T cells enriched from blood (not recorded which). These receptor sequences come from a woman between 50 and 59 years old who had recovered from COVID-19.

The chain uses TRBV7-9 and TRBJ2-1; 7 bases line up with TRBD2. The ends lost 3 bases at V and 3 bases at J; junction bases unmatched: 5. CDR1 is SEHNR and CDR2 is FQNEAQ in the germline V gene (reference sequence). This CDR3 spans 15 amino acids. In DNA, the CDR3 is TGTGCCAGCAGCTTCTTGCGGGGGTTCTACAATGAGCAGTTCTTC. Translated: CASSFLRGFYNEQFF.

The CDR3 coding sequence is TGTGCCAGCAGCTTAGACACAGGGGTTAGCGCTTTCTTT. Its protein is CASSLDTGVSAFF. The gene calls are TRBV11-2 and TRBJ1-1, with 7 bases aligning to TRBD1. This CDR3 has 13 residues. Germline CDR1 SGHAT, CDR2 FQNNGV. With V trimmed by 0 bases and J by 11 bases, 6 bases remained unmatched.

V and J are TRBV6-6 and TRBJ1-4, with D maybe TRBD1 (5 bases). This CDR3 region has 16 residues. Germline CDR1 and CDR2: MNHNY and SVGAGI (reference sequence). V lost 5 bases and J lost 0, with 13 bases in between. CDR3 DNA: TGTGCCAGCAGTGGGGGGTTTCTTGCAACTAATGAAAAACTGTTTTTT. Encoded protein: CASSGGFLATNEKLFF.

This chain uses TRBV3-1 (or the pseudogene TRBV3-2) with TRBJ2-5, with 7 bases aligning to TRBD2. This CDR3 has 14 residues. After removal of 1 base from V and 5 bases from J, the junction contained 4 bases not matched to a gene. The germline V gene encodes CDR1 LGHDT and CDR2 YNNKEL (reference sequence). CDR3 coding DNA: TGTGCCAGCAGCCAAGTTCTGGGAGGGGAGACCCAGTACTTC. This sequence encodes CASSQVLGGETQYF.

CDR3 sequence reads: CTSSLRLAGVNEQFF. CDR3 in DNA: TGCACCAGCAGCCTTAGACTAGCGGGAGTGAATGAGCAGTTCTTC. The chain has TRBV1 and TRBJ2-1; no check of the table's D call, TRBD2, against the DNA was made. TRBV1 is a listed pseudogene. The length of the CDR3 is 15 residues.

This clone was counted a few times. The chain links TRBV5-1 to TRBJ1-2; D remains unclear. V dropped 4 bases and J dropped 6 bases, with 13 bases sitting between them. The CDR3 runs 13 residues. CDR1 and CDR2 from the germline V gene are SGHRS and YFSETQ. The CDR3 DNA follows: TGCGCCAGCAGCCCCCGGGTCGGCCATGGCTACACCTTC. Protein product: CASSPRVGHGYTF.

In DNA form, the CDR3 reads TGTGCCAGCATGAGGGACGGGGGGACTACAGATACGCAGTATTTT. Its translation is CASMRDGGTTDTQYF. The chain combines TRBV2 with TRBJ2-3; 7 nucleotides agree with TRBD2. Germline CDR1 is SNHLY and CDR2 is FYNNEI. CDR3 length equals 15 residues. Trimming cost V 7 bases and J 3 bases; bases outside gene matches: 10. The full variable domain, in which reference TRBV2 and TRBJ2-3 provide the parts outside the CDR3, is EPEVTQTPSHQVTQMGQEVILRCVPISNHLYFYWYRQILGQKVEFLVSFYNNEISEKSEIFDDQFSVERPDGSNFTLKIRSTKLEDSAMYFCASMRDGGTTDTQYFGPGTRLTVL.

The gene calls are TRBV18 and TRBJ2-1, with D possibly being TRBD2 (5 bases). The germline gives CDR1 KGHSH, CDR2 LQKENI. Trimming left V 5 bases short and J 9 bases short, with 14 bases between. The length of the CDR3 is 13 residues. CDR3 in amino acids: CASSLGGQGEQFF. DNA of the CDR3: TGTGCCAGCTCATTAGGCGGGCAAGGTGAGCAGTTCTTC.

The chain links TRBV6-4 to TRBJ2-3; D is possibly TRBD1 (5 bases). The germline CDR1 and CDR2 sequences are MRHNA and SNTAGT. The CDR3 runs to 14 residues. Trimming cost V 2 bases and J 6 bases, with 12 bases left between them. The CDR3 nucleotides read TGTGCCAGCAGTGACGGGGCTTTCACGGATACGCAGTATTTT. It encodes CASSDGAFTDTQYF.

This sequence joins TRBV19 and TRBJ2-2, with D possibly matching TRBD1 (5 bases). Per the germline V gene, CDR1 is LNHDA and CDR2 is SQIVND (reference sequence). The V gene lost 7 bases and the J gene lost 4 bases, with 16 bases spanning the gap. This CDR3 contains 15 residues. The CDR3 bases are TGTGCCAGTACCTTATTTGTAGGGGTCACCGGGGAGCTGTTTTTT. Protein product: CASTLFVGVTGELFF.

The chain has TRBV10-3 and TRBJ1-1; D call uncertain. This CDR3 is 11 amino acids long. Trimming took off 10 bases at V and 3 bases at J, with 9 bases between the two ends. CDR1 ENHRY and CDR2 SYGVKD come from the germline V gene. The CDR3: CATIRDTEAFF. DNA for the CDR3: TGTGCCACCATACGCGACACTGAAGCTTTCTTT.

The chain combines TRBV5-1 with TRBJ2-2, with 9 positions matching TRBD2. Losses at the gene ends were 4 bases for V and 0 bases for J; bases not matched to a gene: 16. Per the germline V gene, CDR1 is SGHRS and CDR2 is YFSETQ. This CDR3 spans 20 amino acids. In nucleotides, the CDR3 is TGCGCCAGCAGCACTCGCGCTAGCGGGAAAGAAGACGCGAACACCGGGGAGCTGTTTTTT. Its translation: CASSTRASGKEDANTGELFF.

This clone has a handful of counts. The chain uses TRBV9 and TRBJ2-1; D gene ambiguous. The CDR3 spans 16 residues. V lost 0 bases and J lost 4, with 14 bases in between. Per germline, CDR1 SGDLS and CDR2 YYNGEE. CDR3 nucleotides: TGTGCCAGCAGCGTAGAGGCCCTAGTTGGGTACAATGAGCAGTTCTTC. Amino acid sequence: CASSVEALVGYNEQFF. The variable domain in full, with the rest retrieved from reference TRBV9 and TRBJ2-1, is DSGVTQTPKHLITATGQRVTLRCSPRSGDLSVYWYQQSLDQGLQFLIQYYNGEERAKGNILERFSAQQFPDLHSELNLSSLELGDSALYFCASSVEALVGYNEQFFGPGTRLTVL.

With respect to this clone: Other nucleotide sequences from this sample produce the same CDR3. The chain uses TRBV28 and TRBJ2-2; tentatively, D is TRBD2 (6 bases). V was trimmed by 3 bases and J by 4 bases, leaving 6 bases between them. CDR3 length equals 13 residues. Germline values: CDR1 MDHEN, CDR2 SYDVKM. The CDR3 protein is CASSFGGTGELFF. DNA of the CDR3: TGTGCCAGCAGTTTCGGGGGCACCGGGGAGCTGTTTTTT.

This CDR3 reads CASSGRGQANTGELFF. The CDR3 bases are TGTGCCAGCAGCGGACGGGGACAGGCGAACACCGGGGAGCTGTTTTTT. V is TRBV7-9 and J is TRBJ2-2; TRBD1 matches at 8 bases. CDR1 is SEHNR, CDR2 FQNEAQ, per germline (reference sequence). This CDR3 is built from 16 residues. V was clipped by 5 bases and J by 0 bases; unmatched bases: 5.

The V and J genes are TRBV10-3 and TRBJ1-5, with D tentatively TRBD1 (6 bases). V was clipped by 5 bases and J by 2 bases, with 13 bases between them. Germline V lookup: CDR1 ENHRY, CDR2 SYGVKD. The CDR3 runs 15 residues. This CDR3 reads CAISLTGKGNQPQHF. CDR3 in DNA: TGTGCCATCAGTTTGACAGGCAAGGGCAATCAGCCCCAGCATTTT.

The chain couples TRBV24-1 to TRBJ2-3; 7 bases line up with TRBD1. The CDR3 extends over 16 amino acids. Trimming took 3 bases from V and 4 from J; bases not matched to a gene: 9. Germline CDR1 reads KGHDR; CDR2 reads SFDVKD. The CDR3 spells CATSDPTGAGSDTQYF. The CDR3 DNA sequence: TGTGCCACCAGTGATCCTACAGGGGCCGGGTCAGATACGCAGTATTTT.

The chain combines TRBV28 with TRBJ1-5, with 8 bases fitting TRBD1. CDR3 size: 16 residues. With 11 bases clipped from V and 3 bases from J, the junction kept 15 bases outside the gene matches. CDR1 is MDHEN, CDR2 SYDVKM, per germline. CDR3 residues: CAGSNLKTGDNQPQHF. CDR3 nucleotide sequence: TGTGCCGGGTCTAATCTCAAGACAGGGGACAATCAGCCCCAGCATTTT. The entire variable domain, with the rest obtained from reference TRBV28 and TRBJ1-5, is as follows: DVKVTQSSRYLVKRTGEKVFLECVQDMDHENMFWYRQDPGLGLRLIYFSYDVKMKEKGDIPEGYSVSREKKERFSLILESASTNQTSMYLCAGSNLKTGDNQPQHFGDGTRLSIL.

The V and J genes are TRBV18 and TRBJ1-2, with D perhaps TRBD1 (6 bases). The CDR3 covers 15 residues. CDR1 is KGHSH, CDR2 LQKENI, per germline. V lost 3 bases and J 4 bases, leaving 15 bases between the germline ends. The CDR3 region is CASSPPDSSTYGYTF. The CDR3 DNA reads TGTGCCAGCTCACCGCCGGACAGCTCGACCTATGGCTACACCTTC.

For the CDR3, the DNA is TGTGCCAGCAGCGTAGTGTCCGGGGGATACGAGCAGTACTTC. Protein sequence: CASSVVSGGYEQYF. The chain couples TRBV9 to TRBJ2-7; D is possibly TRBD2 (6 bases). The CDR3 covers 14 residues. V was trimmed by 0 bases and J by 4 bases, leaving 11 bases between them. Germline V gene sequence: CDR1 SGDLS, CDR2 YYNGEE.

The sample holds a few counts of this clone. V and J are TRBV7-9 and TRBJ2-7, with 7 positions matching TRBD1. Per the germline V gene, CDR1 is SEHNR and CDR2 is FQNEAQ (reference sequence). The J segment lost 5 bases and the V segment lost 3 bases, leaving 10 bases of the junction unmatched. The CDR3 loop spans 15 amino acids. The CDR3: CASSFLGGYSNEQYF. The CDR3 DNA sequence: TGTGCCAGCAGCTTCCTAGGGGGCTATAGTAACGAGCAGTACTTC.

As regards this clone: Other nucleotide sequences from this sample produce the same CDR3. The V call is TRBV9, the J call TRBJ2-1, with 9 bases matching TRBD2. Germline trimming cut 0 bases from V and 7 bases from J; bases unmatched to any gene: 5. CDR3 length: 15 residues. The germline CDR1 and CDR2 sequences are SGDLS and YYNGEE. The CDR3 loop reads CASSVELAGYNEQFF. CDR3 coding DNA: TGTGCCAGCAGCGTAGAGCTAGCGGGGTATAATGAGCAGTTCTTC.

The V gene is TRBV24-1, the J gene TRBJ2-5; weak D call: TRBD1 (6 bases). The CDR3 is made up of 16 amino acids. The ends were cut back, 4 bases at V and 1 base at J, with 15 bases in the middle. CDR1 and CDR2 from the germline V gene are KGHDR and SFDVKD. The CDR3: CATSDPQGNGQETQYF. The CDR3 DNA follows: TGTGCCACCAGTGACCCCCAGGGGAACGGCCAAGAGACCCAGTACTTC.

The chain recombines TRBV5-1 with TRBJ2-1, with a weak D call TRBD2 (5 bases). Germline V gives CDR1 SGHRS, CDR2 YFSETQ. The V gene lost 1 base and the J gene lost 6 bases, with 14 bases spanning the gap. The length of the CDR3 is 15 residues. The CDR3 sequence is CASSLPSPNPNEQFF. The CDR3 coding sequence is TGCGCCAGCAGCTTGCCTAGCCCCAACCCCAATGAGCAGTTCTTC.

This clone was recorded once. J is TRBJ2-1 and V is TRBV6-5, with 11 bases fitting TRBD2. Germline loops: CDR1 MNHEY, CDR2 SVGAGI. This CDR3 has 13 amino acids. With 5 bases clipped from V and 7 bases from J, the junction kept 1 base outside the gene matches. CDR3 nucleotide sequence: TGTGCCAGCAGTAGGACTAGCGGGAATGAGCAGTTCTTC. It translates to CASSRTSGNEQFF.

The chain couples TRBV19 to TRBJ1-1; D call uncertain. V was pared by 11 bases and J by 9 bases, with 13 bases between. This CDR3 is built from 10 residues. CDR1 and CDR2 from the germline V gene are LNHDA and SQIVND (reference sequence). DNA for the CDR3: TGTGCCCTGTGGGCAGGAAAAGCTTTCTTT. Residues: CALWAGKAFF.

The V call is TRBV28, the J call TRBJ2-7; 15 nucleotides align to TRBD2. The germline V gene has CDR1 MDHEN and CDR2 SYDVKM. Trimming took 1 base from V and 3 from J; bases not matched to a gene: 7. The length of the CDR3 is 18 residues. CDR3 sequence (DNA): TGTGCCAGCAGTTTATCTGGACTAGCGGGAGGGATTGGCTACGAGCAGTACTTC. Protein sequence: CASSLSGLAGGIGYEQYF.

The gene calls are TRBV6-1 and TRBJ2-7; 7 bases map to TRBD2. V lost 3 bases to trimming and J lost 3 bases; unmatched junction nucleotides: 2. The length of the CDR3 is 13 residues. Germline V CDR1 and CDR2: MNHNS, SASEGT. In DNA, the CDR3 is TGTGCCAGCAGTGAGGGGGGGTTCTACGAGCAGTACTTC. As protein: CASSEGGFYEQYF.